The 27 T cell receptor beta chains in this list originate from one sample, sequenced in a study of blood T cell repertoires in COVID-19 (dated by TCRdb to between 2020 and 2021). Libraries were made using the immunoSEQ multiplex PCR assay. This is the immuneACCESS table as TCRdb keeps it, with only in-frame sequences that have V and J called. A part of the clones is gone; compared with another copy, unresolved V genes explain less than half, and the rest is unexplained. The sample has 350,000 to 450,000 clones on record, approximately 89% of them singletons. The ten largest account for around 2% of the sample. Material for sequencing was PBMCs or T cells enriched from blood (not recorded which). Receptors were obtained from a man aged 35 to 55 in a cohort exposed to, infected with or recovered from COVID-19 (not recorded which).

The V call is TRBV27, the J call TRBJ2-1; D perhaps matches TRBD2 (5 bases). V lost 6 bases and J 5 bases, leaving 20 bases between the germline ends. Germline CDR1 MNHEY, CDR2 SMNVEV (reference sequence). CDR3 length equals 16 residues. CDR3 protein: CASSAPTRSMDNEQFF. The CDR3 nucleotides read TGTGCCAGCAGCGCTCCCACTAGGTCTATGGACAATGAGCAGTTCTTC.

The CDR3 sequence is CAWSASGVEAFF. CDR3 DNA: TGTGCCTGGAGTGCTTCAGGTGTTGAAGCTTTCTTT. This rearrangement joins TRBV30 to TRBJ1-1; D not resolved. The V and J ends lost 1 base and 7 bases respectively, with 10 bases between them. Germline CDR1 reads GTSNPN; CDR2 reads SVGIG (reference sequence). The CDR3 runs to 12 residues.

The chain recombines TRBV4-1 with TRBJ1-4; 9 positions match TRBD1. CDR3 length: 16 residues. Germline V gives CDR1 MGHRA, CDR2 YSYEKL. The V and J ends lost 0 bases and 8 bases, in that order; junction bases with no gene match: 7. The CDR3 region is CASSQEGTGGREKLFF. CDR3 nucleotide sequence: TGCGCCAGCAGCCAAGAGGGAACAGGGGGCAGGGAAAAACTGTTTTTT.

The rearrangement joins TRBV11-2 to TRBJ1-6; TRBD1 matches at 9 bases. The CDR3 runs to 19 residues. CDR1 is SGHAT, CDR2 FQNNGV, per germline. Germline trimming cut 2 bases from V and 0 bases from J; bases unmatched to any gene: 8. The CDR3 DNA reads as TGTGCCAGCAGCTTAAATTTCGGGACAGGGAGCTCCTATAATTCACCCCTCCACTTT. Protein sequence: CASSLNFGTGSSYNSPLHF.

The genes are TRBV5-1 and TRBJ1-1, with 8 bases fitting TRBD1. CDR1 and CDR2 (germline): SGHRS, YFSETQ. This CDR3 is built from 14 residues. V lost 0 bases, J lost 7 bases, and 5 bases stayed unmatched. The CDR3 region has the DNA TGCGCCAGCAGCTTGGGGTTACAGGGGGATGAAGCTTTCTTT. It is translated as CASSLGLQGDEAFF.

This sequence joins TRBV19 and TRBJ1-3, with 8 positions matching TRBD1. Trimming took 11 bases from V and 0 from J; bases not matched to a gene: 6. Germline assignment: CDR1 LNHDA and CDR2 SQIVND (reference sequence). This CDR3 contains 14 residues. This CDR3 reads CASDRASSGNTIYF. The CDR3 DNA sequence: TGTGCCTCGGACAGGGCAAGCTCTGGAAACACCATATATTTT.

The chain employs TRBV5-6 and TRBJ1-2; 8 bases line up with TRBD1. Germline V gene sequence: CDR1 SGHDT, CDR2 YYEEEE. The junction had 6 bases not matched to a gene; V was cut back by 4 bases and J by 4 bases. The CDR3 is 14 amino acids. The CDR3 is CASSEFDRGYGYTF. For the CDR3, the DNA is TGTGCCAGCAGCGAATTCGACAGGGGCTATGGCTACACCTTC.

The chain links TRBV5-6 to TRBJ1-1; maybe TRBD1 (6 bases). Germline CDR1 is SGHDT and CDR2 is YYEEEE. This CDR3 is built from 18 residues. Trimming removed 0 bases from V and 0 bases from J, with 18 bases in between. The CDR3 bases are TGTGCCAGCAGCTTGGATGGGGGCTGGAGGCCCATGAACACTGAAGCTTTCTTT. Translation: CASSLDGGWRPMNTEAFF.

The chain has TRBV25-1 and TRBJ2-7; 9 nucleotides align to TRBD2. The V gene's germline CDR1 is MGHDK and CDR2 SYGVNS. The J segment lost 4 bases and the V segment lost 2 bases, leaving 6 bases of the junction unmatched. The length of the CDR3 is 15 residues. The CDR3 DNA reads as TGTGCCAGCAGTGAAAGAAGTGCGGGAGGGTACGAGCAGTACTTC. This encodes CASSERSAGGYEQYF.

The V and J genes are TRBV5-1 and TRBJ1-1; 8 bases align to TRBD1. CDR1 SGHRS and CDR2 YFSETQ come from the germline V gene. The CDR3 contains 15 residues. V trimming: 3 bases; J trimming: 10 bases; junction bases outside the gene matches: 14. CDR3 sequence reads: CASSSSYRGAAGAFF. The CDR3 nucleotides read TGCGCCAGCAGCTCCTCATACAGGGGGGCGGCGGGAGCTTTCTTT.

This chain connects TRBV4-1 to TRBJ1-3; D is undetermined. Germline lookup yields CDR1 MGHRA and CDR2 YSYEKL. V shed 0 bases and J shed 0 bases, with 6 bases lying between them. The CDR3 spans 15 residues. The CDR3 nucleotides read TGCGCCAGCAGCCAAGACAGCGACTCTGGAAACACCATATATTTT. Its protein product is CASSQDSDSGNTIYF.

The J gene is TRBJ2-2, the V gene TRBV6-1, with 9 bases lining up with TRBD2. Germline V gene lookup returns CDR1 MNHNS and CDR2 SASEGT. The CDR3 is 16 residues long. Losses at the gene ends were 4 bases for V and 6 bases for J; bases not matched to a gene: 9. The CDR3 DNA is TGTGCCAGCAGTGTCCTATCGCGGGAGGGCCCCGGGGAGCTGTTTTTT. Translation: CASSVLSREGPGELFF.

In nucleotides, the CDR3 is TGCGCCAGCCGGACGACCGGGAGGAGGGGCAATGAGCAGTTCTTC. Encoded protein: CASRTTGRRGNEQFF. The rearrangement joins TRBV5-1 to TRBJ2-1; 7 bases are shared with TRBD2. Germline V gives CDR1 SGHRS, CDR2 YFSETQ. The CDR3 totals 15 residues. V lost 7 bases and J lost 6; bases outside the gene matches: 13.

The rearrangement joins TRBV28 to TRBJ2-7; D possibly corresponds to TRBD1 (6 bases). Trimming removed 2 bases at V and 2 bases at J, with 19 bases between. Germline lookup yields CDR1 MDHEN and CDR2 SYDVKM. CDR3 length: 17 amino acids. The DNA of the CDR3 is TGTGCCAGCAGTTTAGCGACCAAAGGACAGTTACCCTACGAGCAGTACTTC. Its translation is CASSLATKGQLPYEQYF.

The chain carries TRBV5-4 and TRBJ2-1, with TRBD2 matching over 13 bases. Germline lookup yields CDR1 SGHNT and CDR2 YYREEE (reference sequence). The length of the CDR3 is 13 residues. J was trimmed by 14 bases and V by 0 bases; bases with no gene match: 2. CDR3 protein: CASSLGTSGSKFF. The CDR3 DNA sequence: TGTGCCAGCAGCTTGGGGACTAGCGGGAGTAAGTTCTTC.

The V and J genes are TRBV28 and TRBJ2-7, with TRBD1 matching over 8 bases. The CDR3 is made up of 13 amino acids. The trim removed 6 bases at V and 5 bases at J, leaving 6 bases unmatched. Germline CDR1 reads MDHEN; CDR2 reads SYDVKM. CDR3 region: CASRDTGGNEQYF. CDR3 coding DNA: TGTGCCAGCAGGGACACAGGGGGGAACGAGCAGTACTTC. Looking up the rest from reference TRBV28 and TRBJ2-7 gives the full variable domain: DVKVTQSSRYLVKRTGEKVFLECVQDMDHENMFWYRQDPGLGLRLIYFSYDVKMKEKGDIPEGYSVSREKKERFSLILESASTNQTSMYLCASRDTGGNEQYFGPGTRLTVT.

The V call is TRBV6-2 or TRBV6-3, the J call TRBJ1-3, with D possibly TRBD1 on 5 matching bases. The length of the CDR3 is 17 residues. Germline V gene data show CDR1 as MNHEY and CDR2 as SVGEGT. V was pared by 6 bases and J by 0 bases, with 18 bases between. The CDR3, as DNA: TGTGCCAGCAGCCCTGGAGGGACGGGGGTCTCTGGAAACACCATATATTTT. As protein: CASSPGGTGVSGNTIYF.

The CDR3 protein is CASSLSWMGQSYEQYF. The CDR3 DNA reads as TGTGCCAGCAGTTTATCTTGGATGGGACAGTCCTACGAGCAGTACTTC. The chain links TRBV27 to TRBJ2-7; 7 bases match TRBD1. V lost 0 bases to trimming and J lost 1 base; unmatched junction nucleotides: 6. Per the germline V gene, CDR1 is MNHEY and CDR2 is SMNVEV (reference sequence). This CDR3 has 16 amino acids.

The V gene is TRBV2, the J gene TRBJ1-1; D is perhaps TRBD1 (6 bases). V was trimmed by 7 bases and J by 0 bases, leaving 15 bases between them. Germline V gene sequence: CDR1 SNHLY, CDR2 FYNNEI. The CDR3 runs to 15 residues. The CDR3 here is CASNQQGIMNTEAFF. In DNA, the CDR3 is TGTGCCAGCAACCAACAGGGCATAATGAACACTGAAGCTTTCTTT.

V is TRBV19 and J is TRBJ1-5, with D tentatively TRBD1 (5 bases). Germline lookup yields CDR1 LNHDA and CDR2 SQIVND (reference sequence). This CDR3 is 15 amino acids long. The V and J ends lost 0 bases and 5 bases respectively, with 11 bases between them. The CDR3 nucleotides read TGTGCCAGTAGTATAGATTGGGGGGGGGATCAGCCCCAGCATTTT. It specifies CASSIDWGGDQPQHF. The full variable domain, rest sourced from reference TRBV19 and TRBJ1-5, is DGGITQSPKYLFRKEGQNVTLSCEQNLNHDAMYWYRQDPGQGLRLIYYSQIVNDFQKGDIAEGYSVSREKKESFPLTVTSAQKNPTAFYLCASSIDWGGDQPQHFGDGTRLSIL.

The J gene is TRBJ1-4, the V gene TRBV10-2; 9 positions match TRBD1. V lost 7 bases and J lost 8; bases outside the gene matches: 11. The V gene's germline CDR1 is WSHSY and CDR2 SAAADI. CDR3 length: 15 amino acids. The CDR3 spells CASTKRQGGNEKLFF. The CDR3 bases are TGCGCCAGCACCAAGAGACAGGGGGGGAACGAAAAACTGTTTTTT.

This clone has just one count. The V gene is TRBV28, the J gene TRBJ2-5; 10 positions match TRBD2. CDR3 length: 16 residues. Trimming cost V 3 bases and J 7 bases; bases outside gene matches: 11. CDR1 is MDHEN and CDR2 is SYDVKM in the germline V gene. The CDR3 region is CASSLGTSATWGTQYF. In DNA, the CDR3 is TGTGCCAGCAGTTTGGGGACTAGCGCTACCTGGGGGACCCAGTACTTC. Combining the CDR3 with reference TRBV28 and TRBJ2-5 gives the whole variable domain DVKVTQSSRYLVKRTGEKVFLECVQDMDHENMFWYRQDPGLGLRLIYFSYDVKMKEKGDIPEGYSVSREKKERFSLILESASTNQTSMYLCASSLGTSATWGTQYFGPGTRLLVL.

The chain is built from TRBV29-1 and TRBJ2-1; D is unclear. V was trimmed by 3 bases and J by 4 bases, leaving 7 bases between them. Germline CDR1 and CDR2: SQVTM and ANQGSEA. This CDR3 region has 12 residues. The CDR3: CSVEHSYNEQFF. The CDR3 nucleotides read TGCAGCGTTGAGCACTCTTACAATGAGCAGTTCTTC.

The chain recombines TRBV15 with TRBJ1-1; TRBD1 matches at 8 bases. The CDR3 extends over 13 amino acids. Germline V CDR1 and CDR2: LNHNV, YYDKDF (reference sequence). After removal of 3 bases from V and 5 bases from J, the junction contained 2 bases not matched to a gene. Here the CDR3 DNA reads TGTGCCACCAGCAGGGACAGGGAAACTGAAGCTTTCTTT. This translates into CATSRDRETEAFF.

The V gene is TRBV5-5, the J gene TRBJ2-7, with a weak D call TRBD2 (5 bases). The CDR3 runs to 14 residues. Germline V gene data show CDR1 as SGHKS and CDR2 as YYEKEE (reference sequence). V lost 10 bases and J 5 bases, leaving 22 bases between the germline ends. The CDR3 coding sequence is TGTGCCTCACAAGCCAGGTGGGAGAGGAACGAGCAGTACTTC. The encoded protein is CASQARWERNEQYF.

V usage is TRBV5-1 and J usage is TRBJ2-5, with 7 bases aligning to TRBD2. V trimming: 7 bases; J trimming: 5 bases; junction bases outside the gene matches: 14. The germline gives CDR1 SGHRS, CDR2 YFSETQ. This CDR3 spans 15 amino acids. In DNA, the CDR3 is TGCGCCAGCTGCCTGAGCGGGACCAGGCAGGAGACCCAGTACTTC. Amino acid sequence: CASCLSGTRQETQYF.

V gene TRBV10-3 combines with J gene TRBJ2-7, with TRBD1 identical over 9 bases. Germline lookup yields CDR1 ENHRY and CDR2 SYGVKD. V dropped 4 bases and J dropped 3; count of bases not matched to a gene: 4. CDR3 size: 14 residues. The chain's CDR3 is CAISGQGEVYEQYF. CDR3 nucleotide sequence: TGTGCCATCAGTGGACAGGGGGAGGTCTACGAGCAGTACTTC.